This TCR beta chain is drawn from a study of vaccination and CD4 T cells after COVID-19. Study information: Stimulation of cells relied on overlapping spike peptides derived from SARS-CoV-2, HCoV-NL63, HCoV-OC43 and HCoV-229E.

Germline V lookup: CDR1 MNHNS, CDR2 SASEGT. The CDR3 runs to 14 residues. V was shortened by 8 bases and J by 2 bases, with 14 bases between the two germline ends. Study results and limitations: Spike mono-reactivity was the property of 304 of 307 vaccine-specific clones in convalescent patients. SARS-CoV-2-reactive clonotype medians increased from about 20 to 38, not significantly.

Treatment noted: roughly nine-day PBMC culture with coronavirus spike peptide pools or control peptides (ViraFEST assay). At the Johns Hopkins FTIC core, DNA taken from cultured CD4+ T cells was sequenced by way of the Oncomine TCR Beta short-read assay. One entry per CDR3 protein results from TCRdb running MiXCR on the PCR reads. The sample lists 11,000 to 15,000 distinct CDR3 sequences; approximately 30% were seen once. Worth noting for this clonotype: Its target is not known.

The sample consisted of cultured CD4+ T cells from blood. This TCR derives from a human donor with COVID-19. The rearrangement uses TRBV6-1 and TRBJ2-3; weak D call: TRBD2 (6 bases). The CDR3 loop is CASGRAGPTDTQYF. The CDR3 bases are TGTGCCAGCGGACGAGCGGGCCCCACAGATACGCAGTATTTT.